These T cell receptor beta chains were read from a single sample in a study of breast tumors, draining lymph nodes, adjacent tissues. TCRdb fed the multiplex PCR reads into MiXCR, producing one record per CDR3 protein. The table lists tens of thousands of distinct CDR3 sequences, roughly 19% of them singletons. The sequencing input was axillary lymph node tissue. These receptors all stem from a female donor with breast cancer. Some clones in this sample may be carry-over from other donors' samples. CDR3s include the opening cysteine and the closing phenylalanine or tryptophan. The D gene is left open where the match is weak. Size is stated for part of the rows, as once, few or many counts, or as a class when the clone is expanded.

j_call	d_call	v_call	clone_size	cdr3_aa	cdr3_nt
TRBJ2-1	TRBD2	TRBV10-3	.	CASSGLGSYNEQFF	TGTGCCAGCTCGGGACTAGGCTCCTACAATGAGCAGTTCTTC
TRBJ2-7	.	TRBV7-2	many	CASSLDGSREQYF	TGTGCCAGCAGCTTAGATGGTAGTAGGGAGCAGTACTTC
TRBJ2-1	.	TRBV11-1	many	CASSSSGAYNEQFF	TGTGCCAGCAGCAGCTCAGGGGCCTACAATGAGCAGTTCTTC
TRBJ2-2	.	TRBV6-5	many	CASSYSGTNTGELFF	TGTGCCAGCAGTTACTCCGGGACAAACACCGGGGAGCTGTTTTTT
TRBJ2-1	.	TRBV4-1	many	CASKLRDHDVQFF	TGCGCCAGCAAATTAAGGGATCACGACGTGCAGTTCTTC
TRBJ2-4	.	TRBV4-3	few	CASSQEWRAQNIQYF	TGCGCCAGCAGCCAAGAATGGCGGGCCCAAAACATTCAGTACTTC
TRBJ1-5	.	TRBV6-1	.	CASSTGQLSGQPQHF	TGTGCCAGCAGCACTGGACAGCTTTCGGGTCAGCCCCAGCATTTT
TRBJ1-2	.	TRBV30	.	CAWSGLGRGTYGYTF	TGTGCCTGGAGCGGTTTGGGGCGGGGGACCTATGGCTACACCTTC
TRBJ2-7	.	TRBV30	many	CAWTGQAYEQYF	TGTGCCTGGACAGGACAAGCCTACGAGCAGTACTTC
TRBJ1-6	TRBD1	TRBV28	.	CASSALGTGGRDSPLHF	TGTGCCAGCAGCGCACTCGGGACAGGGGGCAGGGATTCACCCCTCCACTTT
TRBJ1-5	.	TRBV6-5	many	CASRLLGWGSNQPQHF	TGTGCCAGCAGACTACTCGGTTGGGGTAGCAATCAGCCCCAGCATTTT
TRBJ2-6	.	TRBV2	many	CASRLFPGPQARYGANVLTF	TGTGCCAGCAGACTCTTCCCGGGACCCCAAGCCAGATATGGGGCCAACGTCCTGACTTTC